This is a list of T cell receptor beta chains from one sample in a study of vaccination and CD4 T cells after COVID-19. Each CDR3 protein is one row after TCRdb ran MiXCR on the PCR reads. The table records around 14,000 distinct CDR3 sequences, roughly half of them present only once. These receptors have no identified antigens. The material sequenced was CD4+ T cells from blood, cultured in vitro. These receptors were obtained from a human donor who had recovered from COVID-19. Both conserved end residues are part of each CDR3. The order of the fields is J gene, V gene, CDR3 protein.

>TRBJ1-6|TRBV19
CANPTLGRSSYNSPLHF
>TRBJ2-7|TRBV7-8
CASSLFLGFGEQYF
>TRBJ1-1|TRBV27
CASSSPGGGYTEAFF
>TRBJ2-5|TRBV2
CASIGTSGRFSMETQYF
>TRBJ2-7|TRBV18
CASSPPQGGVIYEQYF
>TRBJ2-4|TRBV19
CASSIIGANRGGGKNIQYF
>TRBJ2-7|TRBV18
CASSPPTLSYEQYF
>TRBJ2-7|TRBV18
CASSPPGTYEQYF
>TRBJ2-1|TRBV30
CAWSVRASGLFF
>TRBJ2-4|TRBV12-3/TRBV12-4
CASSLLGGNIQYF
>TRBJ2-2|TRBV2
CASSDSLLNTGELFF
>TRBJ2-7|TRBV12-3/TRBV12-4
CASSTSGGPHYEQYF
>TRBJ2-3|TRBV29-1
CSVDPQGRTDTQYF
>TRBJ2-7|TRBV2
CASSGTYEQYF
>TRBJ1-1|TRBV7-2
CASSLETGRAFF
>TRBJ1-5|TRBV6-1
CARTLETARVGFSNQPQHF
>TRBJ2-7|TRBV6-1
CASWGTSGRSYEQYF
>TRBJ1-6|TRBV7-6
CASSQSGQGSSYNSPLHF
>TRBJ1-2|TRBV10-3
CTTPQVGNYGYTF
>TRBJ1-1|TRBV9
CASSGGHTRGTEAFF
>TRBJ2-3|TRBV19
CASSIQETQYF
>TRBJ2-1|TRBV20-1
CSATGGSLHNEQFF
>TRBJ1-1|TRBV20-1
CSAHRTWTGGYVSEAFF
>TRBJ1-5|TRBV28
CASSRSWGSNQPQHF
>TRBJ2-5|TRBV2
CASSESGGQETQYF
>TRBJ2-1|TRBV7-3
CASSLFGTGFDNEQFF
>TRBJ2-2|TRBV28
CVSGRVTGELFF
>TRBJ2-2|TRBV7-9
CASSWVGNTGELFF
>TRBJ2-7|TRBV6-2/TRBV6-3
CASHLGLLGDSYEQYF
>TRBJ2-5|TRBV21-1
CASKHVTPQETQYF
>TRBJ2-3|TRBV20-1
CSAIRTSGGDSTDTQYF
>TRBJ2-3|TRBV5-1
CASRDSDTDTQYF
>TRBJ1-2|TRBV28
CASSPLVNYGYTF